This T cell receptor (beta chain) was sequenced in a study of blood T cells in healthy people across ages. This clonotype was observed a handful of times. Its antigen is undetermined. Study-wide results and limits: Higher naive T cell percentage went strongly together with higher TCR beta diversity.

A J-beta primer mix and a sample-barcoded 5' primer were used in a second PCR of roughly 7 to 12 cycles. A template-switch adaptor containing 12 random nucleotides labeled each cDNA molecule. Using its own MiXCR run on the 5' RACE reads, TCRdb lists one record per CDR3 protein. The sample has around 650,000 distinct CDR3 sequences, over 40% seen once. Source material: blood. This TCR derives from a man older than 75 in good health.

CDR3: CSATREGLYEQYF. In DNA, the CDR3 is TGCAGTGCCACCAGGGAAGGGTTGTACGAGCAGTACTTC. The chain combines TRBV20-1 with TRBJ2-7; the D gene is possibly TRBD1 (5 bases). Trimming cost V 6 bases and J 4 bases, with 16 bases left between them. Germline assignment: CDR1 DFQATT and CDR2 SNEGSKA (reference sequence). CDR3 length: 13 amino acids.